This passage covers 15 T cell receptor beta chains from one sample sequenced in a study of lymphopenia after photon versus proton radiotherapy (dated by TCRdb to 2018 to 2020). To prepare the library, the immunoSEQ multiplex PCR assay was applied. Not all clones reach the TCRdb copy of this immuneACCESS table, which keeps in-frame sequences only. Checked studies attribute under half of the gap to unresolved V genes and leave the rest unexplained. A total of 55,000 to 75,000 clones appear in this sample, under 95% of them only once. Less than 3.5% of the sample rests with the top ten. The sequencing here drew on peripheral blood, taken from a patient treated with photon-based radiotherapy. The source of these receptors is a woman in her 70s with pancreatic cancer.

The V call is TRBV14, the J call TRBJ2-3; TRBD1 is a possible D gene (6 bases). V lost 4 bases to trimming and J lost 3 bases, with 14 bases between them. The CDR3 is 15 amino acids. Looked up from germline, CDR1 is SGHDN and CDR2 is FVKESK. CDR3 bases: TGTGCCAGCAGCCTAAGGGGGTTTGGGACAGATACGCAGTATTTT. Its translation is CASSLRGFGTDTQYF.

This clone was observed a single time. The chain links TRBV14 to TRBJ2-7, with D perhaps TRBD2 (5 bases). The CDR3 loop spans 16 amino acids. The ends were cut back, 0 bases at V and 5 bases at J, with 17 bases in the middle. From germline, CDR1 is SGHDN and CDR2 FVKESK. The CDR3 DNA sequence: TGTGCCAGCAGCCAAGAACCGGGGAAGCCTCCCCACGAGCAGTACTTC. Its protein product is CASSQEPGKPPHEQYF.

The V call is TRBV11-2, the J call TRBJ2-3; TRBD2 aligns across 11 bases. The CDR3 covers 15 residues. The ends lost 6 bases at V and 4 bases at J; junction bases unmatched: 6. Germline V gives CDR1 SGHAT, CDR2 FQNNGV. This CDR3 is CASSLPGLAADTQYF. CDR3 bases: TGTGCCAGCAGTTTACCGGGACTAGCGGCAGATACGCAGTATTTT.

The rearrangement joins TRBV30 to TRBJ2-7; 10 bases are a match to TRBD2. The V gene's germline CDR1 is GTSNPN and CDR2 SVGIG (reference sequence). The V and J ends lost 5 bases and 2 bases, in that order; junction bases with no gene match: 6. The CDR3 contains 14 residues. The CDR3 loop reads CAWGAGGKAYEQYF. The CDR3 DNA sequence: TGTGCCTGGGGAGCGGGAGGGAAGGCCTACGAGCAGTACTTC.

The chain joins TRBV4-2 to TRBJ2-7; D not certain. The V end lost 1 base, the J end lost 6 bases, and 16 bases lay between the germline ends. From germline, CDR1 is LGHNA and CDR2 YNFKEQ. There are 15 residues in the CDR3. The CDR3 nucleotides read TGTGCCAGCAGCCAAGGTATGCAGACACCACCCGAGCAGTACTTC. This sequence encodes CASSQGMQTPPEQYF.

As DNA, the CDR3 is TGTGCCATCAGTGATCCGGGGCGCTCCTACGAGCAGTACTTC. This encodes CAISDPGRSYEQYF. V and J are TRBV10-3 and TRBJ2-7; either TRBD1 or TRBD2 may supply D (5 bases each). The CDR3 has 14 amino acids. V was cut by 3 bases and J by 0 bases, with 9 bases left in between. The germline gives CDR1 ENHRY, CDR2 SYGVKD.

This chain connects TRBV7-2 to TRBJ2-3, with TRBD2 matching over 11 bases. V trimming: 3 bases; J trimming: 2 bases; junction bases outside the gene matches: 7. Per the germline V gene, CDR1 is SGHTA and CDR2 is FQGNSA. This CDR3 region has 17 residues. CDR3 DNA: TGTGCCAGCAGCTTCGGGACTAGCGGAAAATTCACAGATACGCAGTATTTT. Its translation: CASSFGTSGKFTDTQYF.

The rearrangement joins TRBV30 to TRBJ1-3; unclear D gene. Germline CDR1 and CDR2: GTSNPN and SVGIG (reference sequence). The CDR3 loop spans 12 amino acids. V lost 2 bases and J lost 3, with 5 bases in between. The CDR3 DNA follows: TGTGCCTGGAGTACGGATGGAAACACCATATATTTT. Amino acids: CAWSTDGNTIYF.

V gene TRBV7-2 combines with J gene TRBJ1-3; D is perhaps TRBD1 (5 bases). There are 13 residues in the CDR3. Germline CDR1 and CDR2: SGHTA and FQGNSA. V dropped 9 bases and J dropped 0 bases, with 9 bases sitting between them. The CDR3 reads CASLGPSGNTIYF. For the CDR3, the DNA is TGTGCCAGTCTGGGGCCCTCTGGAAACACCATATATTTT.

The rearrangement joins TRBV20-1 to TRBJ2-4, with 8 bases fitting TRBD1. V trimming: 4 bases; J trimming: 8 bases; junction bases outside the gene matches: 1. The CDR3 runs to 11 residues. Looked up from germline, CDR1 is DFQATT and CDR2 is SNEGSKA (reference sequence). CDR3 bases: TGCAGTGCTAAGGGACAGGACATTCAGTACTTC. Encoded protein: CSAKGQDIQYF.

The chain links TRBV18 to TRBJ1-1; the D is unclear. Germline V lookup: CDR1 KGHSH, CDR2 LQKENI. The CDR3 consists of 17 residues. The germline V and J ends were trimmed by 3 bases and 6 bases, with 23 bases remaining between them. The CDR3 here is CASSPLEFALLPAEAFF. DNA of the CDR3: TGTGCCAGCTCACCGCTAGAGTTCGCTCTCCTACCCGCTGAAGCTTTCTTT.

This clone has a single count. The chain employs TRBV28 and TRBJ2-7; 7 bases match TRBD2. V trimming: 3 bases; J trimming: 0 bases; junction bases outside the gene matches: 5. CDR3 length equals 15 residues. The germline V gene has CDR1 MDHEN and CDR2 SYDVKM. The CDR3 loop reads CASSFGGVSSYEQYF. The CDR3 bases are TGTGCCAGCAGTTTTGGGGGGGTAAGCTCCTACGAGCAGTACTTC.

The chain joins TRBV6-1 to TRBJ2-7; D remains ambiguous. The germline V and J ends were trimmed by 2 bases and 0 bases, with 8 bases remaining between them. CDR1 MNHNS and CDR2 SASEGT come from the germline V gene. There are 14 residues in the CDR3. CDR3 sequence reads: CASSEFQASYEQYF. The CDR3 coding sequence is TGTGCCAGCAGTGAATTTCAGGCCTCCTACGAGCAGTACTTC.

The J gene is TRBJ1-4, the V gene TRBV4-1; 11 bases match TRBD1. The V gene end was trimmed by 5 bases and the J gene end by 6 bases; junction bases not matched to a gene: 5. CDR1 is MGHRA and CDR2 is YSYEKL in the germline V gene. The CDR3 consists of 15 residues. The CDR3 loop reads CASSNGQGADEKLFF. The CDR3 nucleotides read TGCGCCAGCAGCAACGGACAGGGGGCGGATGAAAAACTGTTTTTT.

The rearrangement links TRBV11-1 to TRBJ2-1; D ambiguous. Germline values: CDR1 SGHAT, CDR2 FQDESV (reference sequence). The CDR3 consists of 13 residues. Trimming removed 4 bases at V and 7 bases at J, with 11 bases between. The CDR3 loop is CASSSPARNEQFF. The CDR3 DNA reads TGTGCCAGCAGCTCGCCGGCTAGAAATGAGCAGTTCTTC.